A single TCR beta chain is shown here with its context. The antigen remains unidentified. The sample comes from a study of cytomegalovirus exposure and HLA in healthy donors. Overall study context: The same platform as the 500 to 700 first-cohort repertoires was used for the 120 validation repertoires, a later analysis reported.

CDR1 is MNHEY and CDR2 is SVGAGI in the germline V gene. Germline trimming cut 4 bases from V and 2 bases from J; bases unmatched to any gene: 8. The CDR3 spans 16 residues. Points from the study as a whole: CMV antigen specificity of three CMV-associated chains was confirmed in vitro.

Data came from immunoSEQ multiplex PCR; TCRdb stores just in-frame clones and leaves some out. The table lists 200,000 to 300,000 clones, less than 90% of them singletons. Sample: PBMCs. The receptor's source is a man aged 18 to 30 in good health and CMV-seropositive. This chain links TRBV6-5 with TRBJ1-5; 7 bases are shared with TRBD1. The CDR3 is CASSSRQGMGNQPQHF. The DNA for the CDR3 is TGTGCCAGCAGTTCACGACAGGGAATGGGCAATCAGCCCCAGCATTTT.